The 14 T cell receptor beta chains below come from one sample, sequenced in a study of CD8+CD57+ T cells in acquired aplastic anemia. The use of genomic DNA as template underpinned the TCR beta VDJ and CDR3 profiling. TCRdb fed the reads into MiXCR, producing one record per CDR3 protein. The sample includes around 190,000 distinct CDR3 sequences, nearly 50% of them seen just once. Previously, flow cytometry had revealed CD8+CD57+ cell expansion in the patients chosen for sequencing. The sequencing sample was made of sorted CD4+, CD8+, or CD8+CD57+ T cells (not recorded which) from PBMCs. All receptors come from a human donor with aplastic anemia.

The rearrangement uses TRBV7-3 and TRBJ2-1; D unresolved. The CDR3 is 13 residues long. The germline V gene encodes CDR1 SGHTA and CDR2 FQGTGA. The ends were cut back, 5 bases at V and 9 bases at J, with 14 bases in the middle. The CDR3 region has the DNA TGTGCCAGCAGCCCAGCTGGCAGTCCTGAGCAGTTCTTC. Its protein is CASSPAGSPEQFF.

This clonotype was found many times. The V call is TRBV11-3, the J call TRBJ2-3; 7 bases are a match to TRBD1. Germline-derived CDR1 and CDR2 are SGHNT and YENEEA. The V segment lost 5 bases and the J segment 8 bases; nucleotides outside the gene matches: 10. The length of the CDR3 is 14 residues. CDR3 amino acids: CASSPGDSHGTQYF. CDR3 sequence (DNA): TGTGCCAGCAGCCCCGGGGACAGCCACGGTACGCAGTATTTT.

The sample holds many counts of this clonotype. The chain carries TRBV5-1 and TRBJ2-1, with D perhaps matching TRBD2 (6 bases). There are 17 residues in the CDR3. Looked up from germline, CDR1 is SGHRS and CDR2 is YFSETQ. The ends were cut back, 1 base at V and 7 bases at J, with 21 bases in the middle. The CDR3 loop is CASSLRLVGRELNEQFF. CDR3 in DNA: TGCGCCAGCAGCTTGAGGTTAGTCGGGCGGGAACTGAATGAGCAGTTCTTC.

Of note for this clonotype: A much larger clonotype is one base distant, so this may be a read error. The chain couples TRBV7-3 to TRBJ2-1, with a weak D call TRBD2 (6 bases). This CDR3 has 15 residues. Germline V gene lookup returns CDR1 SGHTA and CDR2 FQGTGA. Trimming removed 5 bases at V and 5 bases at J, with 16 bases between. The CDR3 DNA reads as TGTGCCAGCAGCGGCGGGGTAGCGGTCAACAATGAGCAGTTCTTC. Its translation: CASSGGVAVNNEQFF.

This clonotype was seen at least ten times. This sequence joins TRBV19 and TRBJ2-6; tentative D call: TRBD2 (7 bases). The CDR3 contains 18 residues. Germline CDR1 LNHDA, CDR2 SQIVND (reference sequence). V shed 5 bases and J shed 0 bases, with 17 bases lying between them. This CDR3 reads CASSRVGGGHSGANVLTF. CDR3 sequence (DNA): TGTGCCAGTAGTCGAGTGGGGGGGGGACACTCTGGGGCCAACGTCCTGACTTTC.

CDR3 protein: CASTGGKADTQYF. In nucleotides, the CDR3 is TGTGCCAGTACGGGGGGGAAGGCAGATACGCAGTATTTT. The chain carries TRBV19 and TRBJ2-3; 8 bases are a match to TRBD2. The CDR3 is 13 residues long. CDR1 LNHDA and CDR2 SQIVND come from the germline V gene (reference sequence). Trimming at V came to 7 bases and at J to 4 bases, leaving 4 bases not matched to a gene.

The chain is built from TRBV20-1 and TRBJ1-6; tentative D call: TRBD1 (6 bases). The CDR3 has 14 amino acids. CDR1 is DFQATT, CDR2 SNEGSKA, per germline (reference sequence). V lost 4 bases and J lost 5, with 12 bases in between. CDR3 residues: CSAIQGSNNSPLHF. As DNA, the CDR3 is TGCAGTGCTATTCAGGGGAGTAATAATTCACCCCTCCACTTT.

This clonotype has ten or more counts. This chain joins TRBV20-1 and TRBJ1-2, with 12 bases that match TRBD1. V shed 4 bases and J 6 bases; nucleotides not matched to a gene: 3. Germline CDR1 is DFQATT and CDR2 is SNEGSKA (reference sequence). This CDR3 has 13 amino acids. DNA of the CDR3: TGCAGTGCTACCCGGGACAGGGGGCATGGCTACACCTTC. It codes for CSATRDRGHGYTF.

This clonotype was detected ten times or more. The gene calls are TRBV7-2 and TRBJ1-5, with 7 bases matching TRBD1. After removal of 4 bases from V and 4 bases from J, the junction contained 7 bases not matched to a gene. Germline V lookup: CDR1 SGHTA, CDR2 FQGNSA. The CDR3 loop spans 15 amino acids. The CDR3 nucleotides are TGTGCCAGCAGCTCCACAGGGGAGTGGAATCAGCCCCAGCATTTT. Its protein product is CASSSTGEWNQPQHF.

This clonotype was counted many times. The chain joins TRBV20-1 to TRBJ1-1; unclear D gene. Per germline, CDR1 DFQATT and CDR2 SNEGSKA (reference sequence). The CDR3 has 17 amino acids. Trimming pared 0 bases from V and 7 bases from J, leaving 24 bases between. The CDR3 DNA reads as TGCAGTGCTAGAGATCTCTTCGCGTTAGAGGGAGTCGATGAAGCTTTCTTT. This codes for CSARDLFALEGVDEAFF.

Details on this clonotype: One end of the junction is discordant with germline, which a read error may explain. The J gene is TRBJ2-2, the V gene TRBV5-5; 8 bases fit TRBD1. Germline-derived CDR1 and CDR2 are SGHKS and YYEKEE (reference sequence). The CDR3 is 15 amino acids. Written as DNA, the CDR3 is TGCGCCAGCAGCCGGACAGGGACGGGGTCCGGGGAGCTGTTTTTT. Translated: CASSRTGTGSGELFF. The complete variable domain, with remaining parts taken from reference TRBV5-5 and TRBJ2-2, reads DAGVTQSPTHLIKTRGQQVTLRCSPISGHKSVSWYQQVLGQGPQFIFQYYEKEERGRGNFPDRFSARQFPNYSSELNVNALLLGDSALYLCASSRTGTGSGELFFGEGSRLTVL.

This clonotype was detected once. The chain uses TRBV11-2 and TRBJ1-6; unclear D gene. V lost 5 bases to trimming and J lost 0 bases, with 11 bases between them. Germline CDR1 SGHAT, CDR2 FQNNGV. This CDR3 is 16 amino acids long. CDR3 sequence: CASSPLGNSYNSPLHF. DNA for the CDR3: TGTGCCAGCAGCCCTCTTGGGAACTCCTATAATTCACCCCTCCACTTT.

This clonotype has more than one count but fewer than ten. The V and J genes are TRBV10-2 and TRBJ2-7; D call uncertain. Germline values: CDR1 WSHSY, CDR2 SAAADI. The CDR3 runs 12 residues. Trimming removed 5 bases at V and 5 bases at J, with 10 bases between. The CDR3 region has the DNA TGCGCCAGCAGTACTACGGGCAACGAGCAGTACTTC. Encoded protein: CASSTTGNEQYF.

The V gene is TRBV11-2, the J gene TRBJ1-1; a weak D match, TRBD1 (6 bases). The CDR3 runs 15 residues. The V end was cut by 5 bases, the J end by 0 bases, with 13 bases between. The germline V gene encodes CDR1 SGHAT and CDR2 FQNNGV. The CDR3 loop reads CASSISPGVNTEAFF. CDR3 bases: TGTGCCAGCAGCATCAGCCCAGGGGTGAACACTGAAGCTTTCTTT.